This T cell receptor (beta chain) was observed in a study of CD8+CD57+ T cells in acquired aplastic anemia. Turning to the study itself: CD4+ and CD8+ cells, once sorted, gave DNA averaging about 3 ug. Researchers reported that healthy donors averaged about 10 million reads for CD4+ cells.

TCR beta VDJ and CDR3 profiling used genomic DNA as template. In TCRdb, the reads were re-called with MiXCR into one record per CDR3 protein. In the table there are about 190,000 distinct CDR3 sequences, approximately 52% of which are singletons. This clonotype was recorded a few times. Since no conserved phenylalanine or tryptophan closes the CDR3, a read error is the likely cause. The V segment lost 3 bases and the J segment 2 bases; nucleotides outside the gene matches: 3. The CDR3 sequence is 15 residues long. Germline CDR1 is SGHTA and CDR2 is FQGNSA. The chain carries TRBV7-2 and TRBJ2-1, with TRBD2 matching 8 bases. The TCR originated in a human donor in good health, serving as a control. Sequencing input: sorted CD4+, CD8+, or CD8+CD57+ T cells (not recorded which) from PBMCs. Here the CDR3 reads CASSFTGGPYNEQFL. CDR3 sequence (DNA): TGTGCCAGCAGCTTCACGGGGGGGCCCTACAATGAGCAGTTCCTC.